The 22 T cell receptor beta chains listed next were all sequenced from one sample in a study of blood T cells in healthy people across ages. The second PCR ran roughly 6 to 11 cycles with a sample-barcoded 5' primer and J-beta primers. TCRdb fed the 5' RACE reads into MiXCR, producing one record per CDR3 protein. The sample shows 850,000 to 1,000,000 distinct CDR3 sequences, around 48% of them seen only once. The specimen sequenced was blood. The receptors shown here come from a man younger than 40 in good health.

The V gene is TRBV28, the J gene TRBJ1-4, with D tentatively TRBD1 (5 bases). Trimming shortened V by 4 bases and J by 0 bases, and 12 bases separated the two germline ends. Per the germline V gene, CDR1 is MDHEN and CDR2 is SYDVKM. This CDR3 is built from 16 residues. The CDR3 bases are TGTGCCAGCAGTTCCCTCGGGACCTCAACTAATGAAAAACTGTTTTTT. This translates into CASSSLGTSTNEKLFF.

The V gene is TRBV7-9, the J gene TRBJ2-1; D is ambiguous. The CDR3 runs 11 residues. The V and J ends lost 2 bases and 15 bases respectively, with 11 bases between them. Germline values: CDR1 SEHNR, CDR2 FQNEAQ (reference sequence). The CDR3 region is CASSLMGYLFF. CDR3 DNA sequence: TGTGCCAGCAGCTTAATGGGGTATCTGTTCTTC.

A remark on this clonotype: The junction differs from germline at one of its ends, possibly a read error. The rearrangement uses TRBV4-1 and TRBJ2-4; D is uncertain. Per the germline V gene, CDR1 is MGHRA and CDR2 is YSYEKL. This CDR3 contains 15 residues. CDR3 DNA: TGCGCCGGCAGCCCGTCTAACCCACCTTCTGAGGAGCAGTACTTC. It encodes CAGSPSNPPSEEQYF.

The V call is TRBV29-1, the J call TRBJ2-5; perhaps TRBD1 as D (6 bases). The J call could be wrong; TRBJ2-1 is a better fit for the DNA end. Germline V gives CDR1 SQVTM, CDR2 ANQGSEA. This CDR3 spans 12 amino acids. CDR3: CSAQGNQETQFF. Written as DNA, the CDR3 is TGCAGCGCACAGGGTAACCAAGAGACCCAGTTCTTC.

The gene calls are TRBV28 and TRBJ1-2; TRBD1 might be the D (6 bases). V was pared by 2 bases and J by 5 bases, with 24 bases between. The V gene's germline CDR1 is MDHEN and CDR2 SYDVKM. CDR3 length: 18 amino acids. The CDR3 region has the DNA TGTGCCAGCAGTTTAACGTACCCCGGAGGAGGGGGACGATATGGCTACACCTTC. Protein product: CASSLTYPGGGGRYGYTF.

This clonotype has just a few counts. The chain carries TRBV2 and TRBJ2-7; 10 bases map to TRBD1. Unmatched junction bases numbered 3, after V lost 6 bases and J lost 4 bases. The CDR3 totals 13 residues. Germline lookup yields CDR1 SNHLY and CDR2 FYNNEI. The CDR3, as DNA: TGTGCCAGCAGGGGACAGGGGTTTTACGAGCAGTACTTC. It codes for CASRGQGFYEQYF.

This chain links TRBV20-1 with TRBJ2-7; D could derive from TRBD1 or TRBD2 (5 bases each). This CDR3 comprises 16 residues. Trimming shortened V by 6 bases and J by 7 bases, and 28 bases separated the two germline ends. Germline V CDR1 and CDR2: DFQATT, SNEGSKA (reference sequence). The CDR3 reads CSALTGLGSSYNEQYF. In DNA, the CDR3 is TGCAGTGCCCTCACAGGCCTGGGGAGCTCCTACAATGAGCAGTACTTC.

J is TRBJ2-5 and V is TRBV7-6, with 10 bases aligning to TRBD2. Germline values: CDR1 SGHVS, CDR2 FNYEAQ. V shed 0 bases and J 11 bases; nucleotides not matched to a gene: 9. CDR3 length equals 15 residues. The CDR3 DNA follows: TGTGCCAGCAGCTTAGCACTAGCGGGGAACAATGAGCAGTACTTC. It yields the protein CASSLALAGNNEQYF.

Here the CDR3 reads CATREAGGDTEAFF. The CDR3 DNA reads TGTGCCACCAGGGAAGCAGGGGGCGACACTGAAGCTTTCTTT. The chain has TRBV24-1 and TRBJ1-1, with 8 bases lining up with TRBD1. CDR1 is KGHDR and CDR2 is SFDVKD in the germline V gene. V gave up 7 bases and J gave up 3 bases; unmatched junction bases: 6. This CDR3 has 14 amino acids.

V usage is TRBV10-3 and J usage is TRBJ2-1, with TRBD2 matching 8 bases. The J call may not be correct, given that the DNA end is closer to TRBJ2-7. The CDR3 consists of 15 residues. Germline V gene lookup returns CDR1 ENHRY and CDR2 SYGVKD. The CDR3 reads CAIRTERGPYNEQYF. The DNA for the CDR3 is TGTGCCATCAGGACCGAGCGGGGGCCCTACAATGAGCAGTACTTC.

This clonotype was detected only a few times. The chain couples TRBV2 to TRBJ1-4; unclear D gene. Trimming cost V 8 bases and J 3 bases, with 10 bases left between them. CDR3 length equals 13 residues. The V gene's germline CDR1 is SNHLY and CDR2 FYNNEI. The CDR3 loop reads CASLVTANEKLFF. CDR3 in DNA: TGTGCCAGCCTTGTCACGGCTAATGAAAAACTGTTTTTT. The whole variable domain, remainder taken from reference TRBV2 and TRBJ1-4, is EPEVTQTPSHQVTQMGQEVILRCVPISNHLYFYWYRQILGQKVEFLVSFYNNEISEKSEIFDDQFSVERPDGSNFTLKIRSTKLEDSAMYFCASLVTANEKLFFGSGTQLSVL.

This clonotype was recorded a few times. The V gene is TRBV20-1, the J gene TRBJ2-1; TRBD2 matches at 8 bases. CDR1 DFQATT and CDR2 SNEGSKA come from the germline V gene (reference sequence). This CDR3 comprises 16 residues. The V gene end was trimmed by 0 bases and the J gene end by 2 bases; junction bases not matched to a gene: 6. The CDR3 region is CSARELSGATYNEQFF. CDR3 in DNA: TGCAGTGCTAGAGAGCTTAGCGGGGCTACCTACAATGAGCAGTTCTTC.

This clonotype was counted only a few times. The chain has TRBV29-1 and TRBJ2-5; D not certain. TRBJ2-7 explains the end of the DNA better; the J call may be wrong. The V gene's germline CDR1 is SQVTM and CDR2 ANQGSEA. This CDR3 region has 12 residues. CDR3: CSVEDSSYEQYF. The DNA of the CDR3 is TGCAGCGTTGAAGACAGTAGCTACGAGCAGTACTTC.

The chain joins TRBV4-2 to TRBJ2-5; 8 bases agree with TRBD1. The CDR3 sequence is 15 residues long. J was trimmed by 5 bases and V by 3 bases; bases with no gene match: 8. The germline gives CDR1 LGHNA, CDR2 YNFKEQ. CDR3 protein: CASSHEDRVGETQYF. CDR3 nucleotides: TGTGCCAGCAGCCATGAGGACAGGGTAGGGGAGACCCAGTACTTC.

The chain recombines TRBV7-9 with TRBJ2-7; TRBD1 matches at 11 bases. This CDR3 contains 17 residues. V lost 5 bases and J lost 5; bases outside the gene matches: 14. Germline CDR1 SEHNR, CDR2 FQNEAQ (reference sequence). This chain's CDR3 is CASSGTGGKPLVDEQYF. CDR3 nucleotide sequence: TGTGCCAGCAGCGGGACAGGGGGTAAACCCCTTGTCGACGAGCAGTACTTC.

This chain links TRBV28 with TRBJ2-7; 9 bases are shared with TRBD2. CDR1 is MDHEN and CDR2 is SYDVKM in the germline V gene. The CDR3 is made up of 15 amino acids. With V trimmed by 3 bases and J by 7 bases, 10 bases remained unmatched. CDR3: CASSLALAGVNEQYF. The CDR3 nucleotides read TGTGCCAGCAGTTTGGCGTTAGCGGGAGTCAATGAGCAGTACTTC. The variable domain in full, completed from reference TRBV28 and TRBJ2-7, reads DVKVTQSSRYLVKRTGEKVFLECVQDMDHENMFWYRQDPGLGLRLIYFSYDVKMKEKGDIPEGYSVSREKKERFSLILESASTNQTSMYLCASSLALAGVNEQYFGPGTRLTVT.

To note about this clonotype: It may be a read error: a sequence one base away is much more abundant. DNA of the CDR3: TGTGCCAGCAGCTTAGGGAGTTTTCAGGGGGGTGAGCAGTACTTC. This codes for CASSLGSFQGGEQYF. The rearrangement links TRBV7-2 to TRBJ2-7, with D possibly being TRBD1 (7 bases). This CDR3 contains 15 residues. CDR1 and CDR2 (germline): SGHTA, FQGNSA. Trimming shortened V by 1 base and J by 7 bases, and 17 bases separated the two germline ends.

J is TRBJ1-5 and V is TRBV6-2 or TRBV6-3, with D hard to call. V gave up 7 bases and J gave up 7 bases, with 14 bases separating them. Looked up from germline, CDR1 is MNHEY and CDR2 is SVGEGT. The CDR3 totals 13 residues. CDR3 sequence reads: CASTPIQGQPQHF. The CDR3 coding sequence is TGTGCCAGCACGCCGATACAAGGGCAGCCCCAGCATTTT.

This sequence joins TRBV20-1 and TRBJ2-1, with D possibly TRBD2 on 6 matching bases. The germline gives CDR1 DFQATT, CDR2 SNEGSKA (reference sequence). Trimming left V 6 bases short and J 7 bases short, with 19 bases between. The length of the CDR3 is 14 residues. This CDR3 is CSATPPGDLNEQFF. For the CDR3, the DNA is TGCAGTGCGACCCCACCTGGGGACTTGAATGAGCAGTTCTTC.

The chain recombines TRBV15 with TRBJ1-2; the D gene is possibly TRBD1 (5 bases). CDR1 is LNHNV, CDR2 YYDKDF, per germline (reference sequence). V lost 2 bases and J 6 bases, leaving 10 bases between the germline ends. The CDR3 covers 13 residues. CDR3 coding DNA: TGTGCCACCAGCAGACAGGGTTGGGATGGCTACACCTTC. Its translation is CATSRQGWDGYTF.

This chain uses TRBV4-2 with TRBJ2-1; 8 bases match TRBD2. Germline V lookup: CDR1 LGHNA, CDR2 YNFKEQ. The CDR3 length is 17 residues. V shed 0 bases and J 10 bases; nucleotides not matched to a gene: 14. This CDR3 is CASSQESGRAGALEQFF. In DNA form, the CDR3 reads TGTGCCAGCAGCCAAGAATCGGGACGAGCGGGGGCACTAGAGCAGTTCTTC.

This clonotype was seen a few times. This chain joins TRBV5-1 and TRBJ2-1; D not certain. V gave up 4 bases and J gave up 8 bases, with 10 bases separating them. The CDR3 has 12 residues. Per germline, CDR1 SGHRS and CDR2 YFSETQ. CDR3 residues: CASSLSLDEQFF. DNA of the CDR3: TGCGCCAGCAGCCTTTCTCTCGATGAGCAGTTCTTC.